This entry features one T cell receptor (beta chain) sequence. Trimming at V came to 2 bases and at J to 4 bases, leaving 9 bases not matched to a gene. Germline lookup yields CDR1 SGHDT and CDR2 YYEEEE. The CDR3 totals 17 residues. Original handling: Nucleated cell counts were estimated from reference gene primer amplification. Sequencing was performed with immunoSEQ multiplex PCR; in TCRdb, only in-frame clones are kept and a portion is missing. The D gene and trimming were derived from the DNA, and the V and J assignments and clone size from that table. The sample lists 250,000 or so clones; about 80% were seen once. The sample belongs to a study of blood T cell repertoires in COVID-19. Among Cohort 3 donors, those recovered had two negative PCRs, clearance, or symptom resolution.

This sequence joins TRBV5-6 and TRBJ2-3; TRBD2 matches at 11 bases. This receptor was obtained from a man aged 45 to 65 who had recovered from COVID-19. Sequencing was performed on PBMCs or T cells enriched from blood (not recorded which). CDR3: CASSFSLAGGASDTQYF. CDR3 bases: TGTGCCAGCAGCTTCTCGTTAGCGGGAGGGGCGTCAGATACGCAGTATTTT.